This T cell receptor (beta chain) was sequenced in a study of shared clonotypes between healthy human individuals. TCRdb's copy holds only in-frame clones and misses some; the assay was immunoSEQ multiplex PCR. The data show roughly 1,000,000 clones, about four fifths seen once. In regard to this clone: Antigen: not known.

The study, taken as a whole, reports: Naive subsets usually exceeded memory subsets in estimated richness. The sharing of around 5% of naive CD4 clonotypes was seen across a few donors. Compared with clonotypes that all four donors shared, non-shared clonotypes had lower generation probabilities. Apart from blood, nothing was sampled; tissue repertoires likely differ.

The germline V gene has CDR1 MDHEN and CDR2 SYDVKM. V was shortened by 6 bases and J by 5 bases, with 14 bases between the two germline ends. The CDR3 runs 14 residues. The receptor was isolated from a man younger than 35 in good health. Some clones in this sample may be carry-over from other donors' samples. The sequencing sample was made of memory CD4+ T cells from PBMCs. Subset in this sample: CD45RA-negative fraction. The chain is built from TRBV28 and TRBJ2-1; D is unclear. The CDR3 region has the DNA TGTGCCAGCAGACCTCAGGAGACTCACAATGAGCAGTTCTTC. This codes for CASRPQETHNEQFF.